This record concerns one T cell receptor beta chain sequence. Deletions cut 5 bases from V and 6 bases from J, with 16 bases between. Germline-derived CDR1 and CDR2 are LNHDA and SQIVND (reference sequence). This CDR3 is 14 amino acids long. TCRdb's copy holds only in-frame clones and misses some; the assay was immunoSEQ multiplex PCR. The sample consists of 55,000 to 85,000 clones, about nine tenths of them appearing once. The data belong to a study of T cell changes during pregnancy in multiple sclerosis. V usage is TRBV19 and J usage is TRBJ1-1, with a weak D call TRBD1 (6 bases). The sequencing here drew on CD4+ T cells from peripheral blood mononuclear cells, taken after pregnancy. The TCR was taken from a female donor with multiple sclerosis, enrolled in a pregnancy study. The CDR3 DNA reads TGTGCCAGTAGTGCCGCACAGGGTGTCGCTGAAGCTTTCTTT. This gives the protein CASSAAQGVAEAFF.